These T cell receptor beta chains were read from a single sample in a study of memory CD8 T cells in hepatitis C reinfection. The table came from immunoSEQ multiplex PCR; TCRdb's copy has only in-frame clones and leaves some out. This table holds over 45,000 clones, about nine tenths found once. The sequencing input was naive CD8+ T cells sorted from blood. The source of these receptors is a man between 18 and 35 years old with hepatitis C virus infection. CDR3s include the opening cysteine and the closing phenylalanine or tryptophan. The order of the fields is D gene, V gene, J gene, CDR3 protein. The D gene is left open where the match is weak.

d_gene: NA; v_gene: TRBV27; j_gene: TRBJ2-7; CDR3aa: CASRQGGSDEQYF
d_gene: NA; v_gene: TRBV15; j_gene: TRBJ2-4; CDR3aa: CATSGAKNIQYF
d_gene: TRBD2; v_gene: TRBV5-6; j_gene: TRBJ2-1; CDR3aa: CASRPTASGGREQFF
d_gene: NA; v_gene: TRBV19; j_gene: TRBJ1-5; CDR3aa: CASRRTLWGTFSNQPQHF
d_gene: TRBD2; v_gene: TRBV4-1; j_gene: TRBJ2-1; CDR3aa: CASSQDMSGGAEFF
d_gene: TRBD2; v_gene: TRBV7-9; j_gene: TRBJ2-5; CDR3aa: CASSSLAGGETQYF
d_gene: TRBD2; v_gene: TRBV6-6; j_gene: TRBJ2-3; CDR3aa: CASRLTSGISTDTQYF
d_gene: TRBD1; v_gene: TRBV7-3; j_gene: TRBJ2-1; CDR3aa: CASSAGTGEKDEQFF
d_gene: NA; v_gene: TRBV6-1; j_gene: TRBJ2-7; CDR3aa: CASSDLDSPYEQYF
d_gene: TRBD2; v_gene: TRBV7-3; j_gene: TRBJ2-3; CDR3aa: CASSFLAGDADTQYF
d_gene: TRBD2; v_gene: TRBV19; j_gene: TRBJ2-7; CDR3aa: CASSTGTRGNHEQYF
d_gene: NA; v_gene: TRBV7-6; j_gene: TRBJ1-4; CDR3aa: CASSLYAEGNEKLFF
d_gene: TRBD1; v_gene: TRBV19; j_gene: TRBJ2-5; CDR3aa: CASSEQGTYGQYF
d_gene: TRBD2; v_gene: TRBV7-8; j_gene: TRBJ2-1; CDR3aa: CASSYTGTSGRHEQFF
d_gene: NA; v_gene: TRBV10-3; j_gene: TRBJ1-3; CDR3aa: CAISGAIADPQEGNTIYF
d_gene: NA; v_gene: TRBV29-1; j_gene: TRBJ1-2; CDR3aa: CSADGGGDGYTF
d_gene: TRBD1; v_gene: TRBV23-1; j_gene: TRBJ2-5; CDR3aa: CASSQAGTGGEETQYF
d_gene: NA; v_gene: TRBV11-2; j_gene: TRBJ2-1; CDR3aa: CASSLESSLYSYNEQFF
d_gene: NA; v_gene: TRBV4-1; j_gene: TRBJ1-2; CDR3aa: CASSQTTGLYGYTF
d_gene: TRBD1; v_gene: TRBV19; j_gene: TRBJ2-1; CDR3aa: CASRGQGALNEQFF
d_gene: TRBD1; v_gene: TRBV13; j_gene: TRBJ2-7; CDR3aa: CASSLAGQGNYEQYF
d_gene: NA; v_gene: TRBV7-9; j_gene: TRBJ1-3; CDR3aa: CASQPVIRGMSGNTIYF
d_gene: NA; v_gene: TRBV28; j_gene: TRBJ2-7; CDR3aa: CASTDPDRLMSSYEQYF
d_gene: TRBD2; v_gene: TRBV7-9; j_gene: TRBJ2-2; CDR3aa: CASSFERGGELFF
d_gene: NA; v_gene: TRBV19; j_gene: TRBJ2-5; CDR3aa: CASSIQQGGTQYF
d_gene: NA; v_gene: TRBV27; j_gene: NA; CDR3aa: CASRRDFFSSYEQYF
d_gene: TRBD1; v_gene: TRBV7-2; j_gene: TRBJ1-5; CDR3aa: CASSSGTGAEWPQHF
d_gene: NA; v_gene: TRBV6-1; j_gene: TRBJ2-7; CDR3aa: CASEPTDTPSYEQYF
d_gene: NA; v_gene: TRBV19; j_gene: TRBJ2-1; CDR3aa: CASSIVGGPLNEQFF
d_gene: TRBD2; v_gene: TRBV27; j_gene: TRBJ2-1; CDR3aa: CASSSAGGPTFF
d_gene: TRBD1; v_gene: TRBV27; j_gene: TRBJ1-5; CDR3aa: CASSQGANQPQHF
d_gene: NA; v_gene: TRBV5-6; j_gene: TRBJ2-7; CDR3aa: CASSLAVSAYEQYF
d_gene: NA; v_gene: TRBV9; j_gene: TRBJ1-1; CDR3aa: CASTPGSGSRTEAFF
d_gene: TRBD1; v_gene: TRBV4-3; j_gene: TRBJ1-1; CDR3aa: CASSQEWGQGAFWAFF
d_gene: TRBD2; v_gene: TRBV30; j_gene: TRBJ2-3; CDR3aa: CAWSASSGGLTDTQYF
d_gene: TRBD2; v_gene: TRBV7-9; j_gene: TRBJ2-7; CDR3aa: CASSFPGGLAGVHF
d_gene: TRBD1; v_gene: TRBV28; j_gene: TRBJ1-2; CDR3aa: CASSTGDGLDTF
d_gene: NA; v_gene: TRBV25-1; j_gene: TRBJ2-7; CDR3aa: CASSEYITYEQYF
d_gene: TRBD1; v_gene: TRBV5-1; j_gene: TRBJ2-1; CDR3aa: CASSLVGTGINEQFF
d_gene: TRBD2; v_gene: TRBV2; j_gene: TRBJ2-2; CDR3aa: CASSPGLAGGSNTGELFF
d_gene: TRBD2; v_gene: TRBV4-1; j_gene: TRBJ2-3; CDR3aa: CASSQEGSSGSTDTQYF
d_gene: NA; v_gene: TRBV6-5; j_gene: TRBJ2-1; CDR3aa: CASSYQLRGNEQFF
d_gene: TRBD2; v_gene: TRBV7-9; j_gene: TRBJ2-7; CDR3aa: CASSASSGPHFYEQYF
d_gene: TRBD1; v_gene: TRBV6-1; j_gene: TRBJ2-7; CDR3aa: CASLRQGVYEQYF
d_gene: TRBD1; v_gene: TRBV28; j_gene: TRBJ2-5; CDR3aa: CASSSIIQGAREQYF
d_gene: NA; v_gene: TRBV4-1; j_gene: TRBJ1-1; CDR3aa: CASSQDESFNTEAFF
d_gene: NA; v_gene: TRBV4-1; j_gene: TRBJ2-5; CDR3aa: CASSQVSGLETQYF
d_gene: TRBD2; v_gene: TRBV19; j_gene: TRBJ2-5; CDR3aa: CASSIVGLAGGQETQYF
d_gene: NA; v_gene: TRBV6-5; j_gene: TRBJ2-1; CDR3aa: CASREYNEQFF
d_gene: TRBD1; v_gene: TRBV10-3; j_gene: TRBJ1-5; CDR3aa: CATSESGTGVFEGQPQHF
d_gene: NA; v_gene: TRBV4-1; j_gene: TRBJ2-5; CDR3aa: CASSQGQDQETQYF
d_gene: TRBD1; v_gene: TRBV27; j_gene: TRBJ1-1; CDR3aa: CASSPTWGQGAGTEAFF